Following are 29 T cell receptor beta chains from one sample sequenced in a study of somatic mutations in cytotoxic T cells in rheumatoid arthritis. The data were produced by immunoSEQ multiplex PCR, yet TCRdb's version contains in-frame clones alone and is incomplete. The sample carries some 38,000 clones, under 85% recorded once. The specimen sequenced was CD8+ T cells sorted from blood. These receptors all come from a man aged 40-49 years in good health.

The rearrangement joins TRBV28 to TRBJ2-7; no reliable D call. The CDR3 is 14 amino acids. Per the germline V gene, CDR1 is MDHEN and CDR2 is SYDVKM. Trimming removed 5 bases at V and 2 bases at J, with 13 bases between. CDR3 residues: CASSPWTLAYEQYF. The DNA for the CDR3 is TGTGCCAGCAGTCCATGGACCCTCGCCTACGAGCAGTACTTC.

The rearrangement uses TRBV5-1 and TRBJ2-3, with 7 nucleotides matching TRBD1. Germline CDR1 is SGHRS and CDR2 is YFSETQ. This CDR3 spans 15 amino acids. The junction had 3 bases not matched to a gene; V was cut back by 0 bases and J by 2 bases. The CDR3 DNA sequence: TGCGCCAGCAGCTTGGAGGGACAGTACACAGATACGCAGTATTTT. It specifies CASSLEGQYTDTQYF.

The CDR3 DNA sequence: TGTGCCAGCAGTTTAAGGGCGACAGGGACAGACACCATATATTTT. Protein product: CASSLRATGTDTIYF. The chain joins TRBV28 to TRBJ1-3; 7 bases match TRBD1. The CDR3 is made up of 15 amino acids. Germline V gene sequence: CDR1 MDHEN, CDR2 SYDVKM. With 2 bases clipped from V and 8 bases from J, the junction kept 9 bases outside the gene matches.

The chain links TRBV28 to TRBJ2-7; 10 bases map to TRBD2. Germline V gene sequence: CDR1 MDHEN, CDR2 SYDVKM. J lost 4 bases, V lost 6 bases, and 6 bases had no gene match. The CDR3 is made up of 14 amino acids. This CDR3 reads CASSLLAGGYEQYF. The CDR3 nucleotides read TGTGCCAGCAGCCTTTTAGCGGGGGGTTACGAGCAGTACTTC.

This chain connects TRBV10-2 to TRBJ2-7, with D possibly matching TRBD2 (6 bases). The germline V gene has CDR1 WSHSY and CDR2 SAAADI. With 2 bases removed from V and 2 bases from J, the gap between germline ends came to 19 bases. CDR3 length: 17 residues. CDR3 region: CASSEPGFGGAPYEQYF. The CDR3 region has the DNA TGCGCCAGCAGTGAGCCGGGGTTCGGCGGGGCCCCCTACGAGCAGTACTTC.

The chain joins TRBV7-8 to TRBJ1-1, with a weak D call TRBD1 (5 bases). This CDR3 has 15 amino acids. Trimming cost V 1 base and J 1 base, with 10 bases left between them. The V gene's germline CDR1 is SGHVS and CDR2 FQNEAQ. Here the CDR3 DNA reads TGTGCCAGCAGCTTAGTTTTAGGGACGAACACTGAAGCTTTCTTT. The encoded protein is CASSLVLGTNTEAFF.

The gene calls are TRBV28 and TRBJ1-2, with 9 bases aligning to TRBD1. V dropped 6 bases and J dropped 8; count of bases not matched to a gene: 7. The CDR3 contains 13 residues. Germline V gives CDR1 MDHEN, CDR2 SYDVKM. Here the CDR3 reads CASSPQGAWGYTF. CDR3 nucleotide sequence: TGTGCCAGCAGCCCACAGGGGGCATGGGGCTACACCTTC.

The rearrangement joins TRBV28 to TRBJ1-5; 9 bases agree with TRBD1. Germline V gene sequence: CDR1 MDHEN, CDR2 SYDVKM. This CDR3 comprises 17 residues. V trimming: 2 bases; J trimming: 9 bases; junction bases outside the gene matches: 14. The CDR3 here is CASSLRIPGTGTGPQHF. DNA for the CDR3: TGTGCCAGCAGTTTACGCATTCCCGGGACAGGGACCGGGCCCCAGCATTTT.

The J gene is TRBJ2-3, the V gene TRBV9, with 11 bases aligning to TRBD2. CDR3 size: 15 residues. Germline V lookup: CDR1 SGDLS, CDR2 YYNGEE. V lost 0 bases to trimming and J lost 3 bases; unmatched junction nucleotides: 0. CDR3 DNA: TGTGCCAGCAGCGTAGGACTAGCGGGGACAGATACGCAGTATTTT. Translated, it gives CASSVGLAGTDTQYF.

The rearrangement links TRBV10-3 to TRBJ1-5; D unresolved. V lost 0 bases to trimming and J lost 14 bases, with 14 bases between them. Germline V gene lookup returns CDR1 ENHRY and CDR2 SYGVKD. This CDR3 spans 13 amino acids. The CDR3 here is CAISESVGKEEHF. CDR3 bases: TGTGCCATCAGTGAGTCGGTGGGAAAAGAGGAGCATTTT.

The rearrangement joins TRBV20-1 to TRBJ1-1; no definite D call. Germline-derived CDR1 and CDR2 are DFQATT and SNEGSKA (reference sequence). Deletions cut 4 bases from V and 4 bases from J, with 7 bases between. This CDR3 is built from 11 residues. The CDR3 here is CSAIAPTEAFF. Written as DNA, the CDR3 is TGCAGTGCTATCGCCCCCACTGAAGCTTTCTTT.

The V call is TRBV7-8, the J call TRBJ2-1; D is undetermined. Germline loops: CDR1 SGHVS, CDR2 FQNEAQ. CDR3 size: 11 residues. V lost 2 bases and J 12 bases, leaving 8 bases between the germline ends. The CDR3 nucleotides are TGTGCCAGCAGCTTACCCCCCGGGCAGTTCTTC. As protein: CASSLPPGQFF.

This chain links TRBV6-5 with TRBJ2-7; TRBD2 might be the D (5 bases). Germline lookup yields CDR1 MNHEY and CDR2 SVGAGI. The CDR3 covers 13 residues. Trimming left V 4 bases short and J 3 bases short, with 10 bases between. In nucleotides, the CDR3 is TGTGCCAGCAGTTGGATCGGGGACTACGAGCAGTACTTC. Protein product: CASSWIGDYEQYF.

This sequence joins TRBV4-3 and TRBJ2-3; TRBD1 agrees at 9 bases. CDR3 length equals 17 residues. J gave up 2 bases and V 2 bases, and 8 bases lay outside the gene matches. CDR1 is LGHNA, CDR2 YSLEER, per germline. CDR3 nucleotide sequence: TGCGCCAGCAGCCAAAAACAGGGGGCGAAGGACACAGATACGCAGTATTTT. Translated, it gives CASSQKQGAKDTDTQYF.

The V call is TRBV28, the J call TRBJ2-3; 7 bases map to TRBD2. This CDR3 is built from 15 residues. The V and J ends lost 4 bases and 2 bases, in that order; junction bases with no gene match: 6. CDR1 MDHEN and CDR2 SYDVKM come from the germline V gene. In DNA form, the CDR3 reads TGTGCCAGCAGTTGGGGGGGGGACTCCACAGATACGCAGTATTTT. Translating it yields CASSWGGDSTDTQYF. Variable domain in full (rest from reference TRBV28 and TRBJ2-3): DVKVTQSSRYLVKRTGEKVFLECVQDMDHENMFWYRQDPGLGLRLIYFSYDVKMKEKGDIPEGYSVSREKKERFSLILESASTNQTSMYLCASSWGGDSTDTQYFGPGTRLTVL.

This chain links TRBV28 with TRBJ2-7, with a possible D match to TRBD2 (5 bases). The CDR3 extends over 14 amino acids. The germline CDR1 and CDR2 sequences are MDHEN and SYDVKM. V was shortened by 6 bases and J by 5 bases, with 17 bases between the two germline ends. This CDR3 is CASRPTLGSDEQYF. The DNA for the CDR3 is TGTGCCAGCAGACCGACTTTGGGGAGTGACGAGCAGTACTTC. Complete variable domain (other parts from reference TRBV28 and TRBJ2-7): DVKVTQSSRYLVKRTGEKVFLECVQDMDHENMFWYRQDPGLGLRLIYFSYDVKMKEKGDIPEGYSVSREKKERFSLILESASTNQTSMYLCASRPTLGSDEQYFGPGTRLTVT.

This chain links TRBV7-8 with TRBJ1-2, with D tentatively TRBD1 (6 bases). This CDR3 has 16 amino acids. V lost 5 bases to trimming and J lost 4 bases, with 20 bases between them. CDR1 SGHVS and CDR2 FQNEAQ come from the germline V gene. The CDR3, as DNA: TGTGCCAGCAGCCGAGTTGTCGAGGGGGGGAGCTATGGCTACACCTTC. Translation: CASSRVVEGGSYGYTF.

The rearrangement joins TRBV14 to TRBJ2-3; D not resolved. The CDR3 is 13 residues long. V dropped 4 bases and J dropped 2 bases, with 7 bases sitting between them. The V gene's germline CDR1 is SGHDN and CDR2 FVKESK. CDR3 sequence reads: CASSPPLTDTQYF. The CDR3 nucleotides read TGTGCCAGCAGCCCCCCCCTCACAGATACGCAGTATTTT.

This chain uses TRBV7-8 with TRBJ2-2; D remains ambiguous. The V gene lost 0 bases and the J gene lost 10 bases, with 12 bases spanning the gap. Germline values: CDR1 SGHVS, CDR2 FQNEAQ. The CDR3 consists of 14 residues. Here the CDR3 reads CASSLAYGDPELFF. In DNA, the CDR3 is TGTGCCAGCAGCTTAGCGTACGGAGACCCGGAGCTGTTTTTT.

In its sample, this clone was seen once. The chain links TRBV28 to TRBJ1-1; D might be TRBD1 (5 bases). Trimming took 5 bases from V and 7 from J, leaving 14 bases between them. CDR1 MDHEN and CDR2 SYDVKM come from the germline V gene. This CDR3 comprises 13 residues. As DNA, the CDR3 is TGTGCCAGCAGTATTGGGGCGAGGGGTGAAGCTTTCTTT. This translates into CASSIGARGEAFF.

The J gene is TRBJ2-7, the V gene TRBV21-1; the table names TRBD2, a call not compared with the DNA. TRBV21-1 is given as a pseudogene. The CDR3 runs to 13 residues. In nucleotides, the CDR3 is TGTGCCAGCAGCAATGGACGGGAGGGCGAGCAGTACTTC. It encodes CASSNGREGEQYF.

CDR3 DNA sequence: TGTGCCAGCAGTGCGGACAAGACCTACGAGCAGTACTTC. This codes for CASSADKTYEQYF. The chain couples TRBV2 to TRBJ2-7; TRBD1 is a possible D gene (5 bases). CDR1 and CDR2 from the germline V gene are SNHLY and FYNNEI. This CDR3 contains 13 residues. Trimming shortened V by 4 bases and J by 2 bases, and 9 bases separated the two germline ends.

This chain links TRBV30 with TRBJ1-5; 8 nucleotides align to TRBD1. V was clipped by 5 bases and J by 4 bases; unmatched bases: 7. The CDR3 sequence is 14 residues long. Germline V gene data show CDR1 as GTSNPN and CDR2 as SVGIG (reference sequence). CDR3 coding DNA: TGTGCCTGGTCAATCGGACAGGGTAATCAGCCCCAGCATTTT. This codes for CAWSIGQGNQPQHF.

This chain uses TRBV29-1 with TRBJ2-1; no clear D gene. The CDR3 length is 12 residues. V was clipped by 1 base and J by 2 bases, with 3 bases between them. Germline values: CDR1 SQVTM, CDR2 ANQGSEA. DNA of the CDR3: TGCAGCGTTGAAGTTGCCTACAATGAGCAGTTCTTC. This translates into CSVEVAYNEQFF.

There are a few counts of this clone. The rearrangement uses TRBV27 and TRBJ1-5, with D unclear. This CDR3 region has 13 residues. V lost 4 bases and J lost 4, with 8 bases in between. Germline values: CDR1 MNHEY, CDR2 SMNVEV (reference sequence). The CDR3 region has the DNA TGTGCCAGCAGTTGGGGTTGGAATCAGCCCCAGCATTTT. It yields the protein CASSWGWNQPQHF.

This clone was detected only once. The CDR3 nucleotides read TGTGCCAGCTCACCATACGGGACTAGCGGCTACGAGCAGTACTTC. This codes for CASSPYGTSGYEQYF. This chain connects TRBV18 to TRBJ2-7; 11 bases match TRBD2. The CDR3 loop spans 15 amino acids. Germline V gene data show CDR1 as KGHSH and CDR2 as LQKENI. Trimming cost V 2 bases and J 3 bases; bases outside gene matches: 3.

The V and J genes are TRBV19 and TRBJ2-7, with TRBD1 matching over 7 bases. The germline V gene encodes CDR1 LNHDA and CDR2 SQIVND (reference sequence). The CDR3 spans 15 residues. The junction had 12 bases not matched to a gene; V was cut back by 6 bases and J by 4 bases. This CDR3 reads CASSPQTGLGYEQYF. DNA for the CDR3: TGTGCCAGTAGCCCGCAGACAGGGTTAGGGTACGAGCAGTACTTC.

V gene TRBV28 combines with J gene TRBJ1-4, with D tentatively TRBD1 (5 bases). Trimming removed 8 bases from V and 6 bases from J, with 13 bases in between. Germline CDR1 and CDR2: MDHEN and SYDVKM. This CDR3 is built from 13 residues. The CDR3 reads CASASTGDEKLFF. In DNA, the CDR3 is TGTGCCAGCGCGAGCACGGGGGATGAAAAACTGTTTTTT.

The chain links TRBV15 to TRBJ1-1; TRBD1 matches at 8 bases. Germline V CDR1 and CDR2: LNHNV, YYDKDF (reference sequence). The CDR3 covers 16 residues. J gave up 4 bases and V 5 bases, and 12 bases lay outside the gene matches. The CDR3 here is CATSGGQAADSTEAFF. CDR3 sequence (DNA): TGTGCCACCAGCGGGGGACAGGCCGCGGATTCCACTGAAGCTTTCTTT.